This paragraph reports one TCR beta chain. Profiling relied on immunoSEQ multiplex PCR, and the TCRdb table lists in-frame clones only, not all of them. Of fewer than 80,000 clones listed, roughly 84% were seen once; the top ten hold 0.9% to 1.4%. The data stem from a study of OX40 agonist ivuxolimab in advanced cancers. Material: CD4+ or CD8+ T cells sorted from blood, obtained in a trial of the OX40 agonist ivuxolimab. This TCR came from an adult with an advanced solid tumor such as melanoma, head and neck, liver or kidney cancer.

CDR3: CASSTSPGQGYYQPQHF. Here the CDR3 DNA reads TGTGCCAGTAGTACCTCCCCGGGACAGGGATACTATCAGCCCCAGCATTTT. The rearrangement uses TRBV19 and TRBJ1-5; 9 nucleotides align to TRBD1. Losses at the gene ends were 4 bases for V and 5 bases for J; bases not matched to a gene: 12. The CDR3 is 17 amino acids. Germline V CDR1 and CDR2: LNHDA, SQIVND (reference sequence). Full variable domain (remainder filled in from reference TRBV19 and TRBJ1-5): DGGITQSPKYLFRKEGQNVTLSCEQNLNHDAMYWYRQDPGQGLRLIYYSQIVNDFQKGDIAEGYSVSREKKESFPLTVTSAQKNPTAFYLCASSTSPGQGYYQPQHFGDGTRLSIL.